These 14 T cell receptor beta chains originate from one sample sequenced in a study of Ad26.COV2.S vaccination and SARS-CoV-2 variants. Treatment specified: roughly 18 received Ad26.COV2.S at low or high dose, single or two shots; about five received placebo; per-sample allocation not given. At day 63 after the first vaccine or placebo injection, samples were drawn. Some clones are missing from TCRdb's copy, which holds only in-frame ones; the method was immunoSEQ multiplex PCR. The data hold around 240,000 clones, with around nine tenths observed a single time. The material was peripheral blood, obtained in a trial of Ad26.COV2.S vaccine versus placebo. These receptors all come from a person between 18 and 65 years old who received the Ad26.COV2.S COVID-19 vaccine or a placebo.

Points on this clone: One junction end does not reproduce the germline sequence, and a read error may be involved. The chain uses TRBV7-7 and TRBJ2-1; 10 positions match TRBD2. The CDR3 sequence is 20 residues long. Per the germline V gene, CDR1 is SSHAT and CDR2 is FNYEAQ (reference sequence). The CDR3 spells CASSLNLAASGRGLYNEQFF. The CDR3 DNA sequence: TGTGCTAGCAGCCTAAACCTTGCGGCTAGCGGGAGAGGTCTTTACAATGAGCAGTTCTTC.

J is TRBJ2-1 and V is TRBV28, with a weak D call TRBD2 (7 bases). Germline V gene sequence: CDR1 MDHEN, CDR2 SYDVKM. The CDR3 totals 12 residues. The V end lost 6 bases, the J end lost 12 bases, and 15 bases lay between the germline ends. CDR3 sequence (DNA): TGTGCCAGCAGAGCGGGACAAACGGTGCAGTTCTTC. Translating it yields CASRAGQTVQFF.

This chain joins TRBV5-1 and TRBJ2-5; 7 bases agree with TRBD2. Germline CDR1 reads SGHRS; CDR2 reads YFSETQ. Trimming at V came to 2 bases and at J to 5 bases, leaving 6 bases not matched to a gene. The CDR3 extends over 14 amino acids. The CDR3 coding sequence is TGCGCCAGCAGCTTAGGCGGGGGTTGGGAGACCCAGTACTTC. Amino acids: CASSLGGGWETQYF.

This chain connects TRBV5-4 to TRBJ2-1, with 8 bases that match TRBD2. Germline assignment: CDR1 SGHNT and CDR2 YYREEE (reference sequence). CDR3 length: 18 amino acids. The ends lost 0 bases at V and 0 bases at J; junction bases unmatched: 8. For the CDR3, the DNA is TGTGCCAGCAGCTTGGAGTCTAGCGGGTGGAGCTCCTACAATGAGCAGTTCTTC. This sequence encodes CASSLESSGWSSYNEQFF. The full variable domain, completed using reference TRBV5-4 and TRBJ2-1, is ETGVTQSPTHLIKTRGQQVTLRCSSQSGHNTVSWYQQALGQGPQFIFQYYREEENGRGNFPPRFSGLQFPNYSSELNVNALELDDSALYLCASSLESSGWSSYNEQFFGPGTRLTVL.

The chain couples TRBV3-1 (or the pseudogene TRBV3-2) to TRBJ2-1; D is ambiguous. This CDR3 is built from 12 residues. Trimming stripped 2 bases from V and 7 bases from J, with 6 bases between. Germline V CDR1 and CDR2: LGHDT, YNNKEL (reference sequence). The DNA for the CDR3 is TGTGCCAGCAGCCAAATGGTGAATGAGCAGTTCTTC. Protein: CASSQMVNEQFF.

This chain uses TRBV6-5 with TRBJ2-3, with no clear D. V dropped 4 bases and J dropped 6 bases, with 11 bases sitting between them. This CDR3 contains 13 residues. Germline-derived CDR1 and CDR2 are MNHEY and SVGAGI. CDR3 sequence (DNA): TGTGCCAGCAGTTGGCGGCTGTGGGATACGCAGTATTTT. Protein sequence: CASSWRLWDTQYF.

The CDR3 nucleotides are TGTGCCAGCGTCGGGGGAGCTAACACCGGGGAGCTGTTTTTT. Translation: CASVGGANTGELFF. The chain uses TRBV28 and TRBJ2-2; D is perhaps TRBD2 (6 bases). Trimming cost V 8 bases and J 2 bases, with 12 bases left between them. In germline, CDR1 is MDHEN, CDR2 SYDVKM. The CDR3 loop spans 14 amino acids.

CDR3 region: CASSASSVAGGSFSYEQYF. The CDR3 DNA is TGTGCCAGCAGCGCCAGCTCGGTAGCGGGAGGATCTTTTTCCTACGAGCAGTACTTC. The V gene is TRBV7-8, the J gene TRBJ2-7, with 10 bases matching TRBD2. The CDR3 totals 19 residues. V shed 5 bases and J 1 base; nucleotides not matched to a gene: 17. CDR1 and CDR2 (germline): SGHVS, FQNEAQ.

CDR3 loop: CASSEARGTGANTGELFF. The CDR3, as DNA: TGTGCCAGCAGTGAAGCCAGAGGGACAGGGGCGAACACCGGGGAGCTGTTTTTT. The chain links TRBV6-1 to TRBJ2-2; 10 bases are a match to TRBD1. V shed 0 bases and J 0 bases; nucleotides not matched to a gene: 4. The CDR3 contains 18 residues. Germline V gene sequence: CDR1 MNHNS, CDR2 SASEGT.

This clone was counted once. The V gene is TRBV27, the J gene TRBJ1-1; 10 bases fit TRBD1. CDR1 and CDR2 from the germline V gene are MNHEY and SMNVEV (reference sequence). J was trimmed by 4 bases and V by 5 bases; bases with no gene match: 7. The CDR3 totals 15 residues. The CDR3 protein is CASSADRGLVTEAFF. CDR3 DNA: TGTGCCAGCAGTGCAGACAGGGGGCTCGTCACTGAAGCTTTCTTT.

The J gene is TRBJ2-7, the V gene TRBV2; possibly TRBD1 or TRBD2 for D (7 bases each). Germline V gives CDR1 SNHLY, CDR2 FYNNEI. The CDR3 runs to 15 residues. V lost 3 bases and J 3 bases, leaving 15 bases between the germline ends. The CDR3 sequence is CASSDRGGKLYEQYF. CDR3 nucleotide sequence: TGTGCCAGCAGTGACAGGGGGGGAAAACTCTACGAGCAGTACTTC.

The chain carries TRBV7-9 and TRBJ1-3; D is unclear. Trimming left V 2 bases short and J 1 base short, with 12 bases between. Germline values: CDR1 SEHNR, CDR2 FQNEAQ (reference sequence). The CDR3 is made up of 16 amino acids. The CDR3 loop reads CASSLLVAGSGNTIYF. As DNA, the CDR3 is TGTGCCAGCAGCTTATTGGTTGCGGGGTCTGGAAACACCATATATTTT.

This clone has just one count. The rearrangement uses TRBV11-2 and TRBJ2-5, with D possibly being TRBD1 (5 bases). The CDR3 totals 16 residues. The V end lost 0 bases, the J end lost 4 bases, and 15 bases lay between the germline ends. The germline V gene encodes CDR1 SGHAT and CDR2 FQNNGV. DNA of the CDR3: TGTGCCAGCAGCTTAGATCCGCAGGGCTTGCGAGAGACCCAGTACTTC. It is translated as CASSLDPQGLRETQYF.

The chain employs TRBV9 and TRBJ1-1; D not certain. CDR3 size: 14 residues. V lost 0 bases and J lost 7, with 13 bases in between. The germline gives CDR1 SGDLS, CDR2 YYNGEE. CDR3 nucleotides: TGTGCCAGCAGCGTAGGTGTAGGGCCCGTTGAAGCTTTCTTT. Protein: CASSVGVGPVEAFF.